This T cell receptor beta chain was sequenced in a study of follicular helper T cells after annual influenza vaccination. Study results and limitations: Undersampling of the much larger non-cTfh compartments could not be excluded for influenza clone enrichment.

Note on this clone: Its antigen is undetermined.

TCRB sequencing was done at Survey resolution level. The table came from immunoSEQ multiplex PCR; TCRdb's copy has only in-frame clones and leaves some out. The sample holds 5,000 to 7,500 clones, over 75% seen once. Time point of the sample: 2015-2016 season, 7 days after influenza vaccination. The CDR3 is 15 amino acids. Germline values: CDR1 MNHEY, CDR2 SVGAGI. The V end lost 6 bases, the J end lost 0 bases, and 13 bases lay between the germline ends. The genes are TRBV6-5 and TRBJ2-3, with D perhaps matching TRBD2 (6 bases). The TCR originated in an adult who received the influenza vaccine. This sample comprised CXCR5- memory CD4+ T cells sorted from blood, obtained 7 days after influenza vaccination. Here the CDR3 reads CASRKIAVSTDTQYF. CDR3 DNA: TGTGCCAGCAGGAAAATAGCGGTGAGCACAGATACGCAGTATTTT.